This T cell receptor beta chain was obtained from a study of T cells in Graves' hyperthyroidism and ophthalmopathy. TCR beta CDR3 region amplification was performed from RNA transcripts. TCR CDR3 underwent first-round RT-PCR with the HTBI primer set. Using its own MiXCR run on the multiplex PCR reads, TCRdb lists one record per CDR3 protein. Of 300,000 to 400,000 distinct CDR3 sequences listed, roughly a fifth were seen once; the top ten hold about 50%. Germline CDR1 reads DFQATT; CDR2 reads SNEGSKA (reference sequence). Trimming shortened V by 0 bases and J by 7 bases, and 13 bases separated the two germline ends. The CDR3 covers 15 residues. Pregnant or lactating patients were excluded, as were those with uncontrolled infection or other autoimmune disease.

Sequencing was carried out using blood. The rearrangement uses TRBV20-1 and TRBJ1-6, with D tentatively TRBD1 (6 bases). The TCR comes from a woman in her 50s with Graves' hyperthyroidism. The DNA for the CDR3 is TGCAGTGCTAGAGATACCGGGACATTAAATTCACCCCTCCACTTT. It yields the protein CSARDTGTLNSPLHF.